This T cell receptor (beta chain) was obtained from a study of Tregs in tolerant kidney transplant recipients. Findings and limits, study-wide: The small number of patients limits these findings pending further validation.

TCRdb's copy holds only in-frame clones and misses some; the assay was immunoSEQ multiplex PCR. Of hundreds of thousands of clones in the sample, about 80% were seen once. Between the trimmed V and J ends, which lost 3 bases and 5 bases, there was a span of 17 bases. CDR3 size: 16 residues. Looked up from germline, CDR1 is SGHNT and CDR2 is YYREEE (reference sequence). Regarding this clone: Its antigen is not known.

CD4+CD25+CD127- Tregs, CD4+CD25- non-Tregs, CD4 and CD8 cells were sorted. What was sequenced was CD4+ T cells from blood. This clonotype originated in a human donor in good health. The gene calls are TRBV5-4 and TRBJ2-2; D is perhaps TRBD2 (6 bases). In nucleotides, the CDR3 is TGTGCCAGCAGCTACGGGACCAGCCGGGGGACCGGGGAGCTGTTTTTT. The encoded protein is CASSYGTSRGTGELFF. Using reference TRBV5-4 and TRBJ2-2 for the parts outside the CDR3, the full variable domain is ETGVTQSPTHLIKTRGQQVTLRCSSQSGHNTVSWYQQALGQGPQFIFQYYREEENGRGNFPPRFSGLQFPNYSSELNVNALELDDSALYLCASSYGTSRGTGELFFGEGSRLTVL.